The rows below give T cell receptor beta chains drawn from one sample of a study of CD8 T cells in ankylosing spondylitis. TCRdb ran MiXCR on the 5' RACE reads and lists one entry per CDR3 protein. The data contain 300,000 to 350,000 distinct CDR3 sequences, about 14% of them singletons. The sequenced sample consisted of blood, either unsorted or a sorted T cell fraction (not recorded which). These receptors were collected from a male donor with ankylosing spondylitis or in good health (not recorded which). Both conserved end residues are part of each CDR3. D genes are given only for firm matches. Size is stated for part of the rows, as once, few or many counts, or as a class when the clone is expanded.

>TRBD1|TRBJ1-2|.|TRBV10-3
CAISMKTGGAHGYTF
TGTGCCATCAGTATGAAGACAGGGGGCGCGCATGGCTACACCTTC
>.|TRBJ2-5|many|TRBV29-1
CSVIQGFGRETQYF
TGCAGCGTTATACAGGGCTTCGGGAGGGAGACCCAGTACTTC
>.|TRBJ2-1|many|TRBV12-3/TRBV12-4
CASTPIISSSQFF
TGTGCCAGCACCCCCATTATAAGCTCCTCGCAGTTCTTC
>.|TRBJ2-3|.|TRBV7-2
CASSLSRPDTQYF
TGTGCCAGCAGCTTAAGCAGACCAGATACGCAGTATTTT
>.|TRBJ2-1|.|TRBV5-1
CASTRDVEIEQFF
TGCGCCAGCACCCGGGACGTAGAAATTGAGCAGTTCTTC
>.|TRBJ2-5|.|TRBV5-4
CASSLGPTETQYF
TGTGCCAGCAGCCTGGGACCGACGGAGACCCAGTACTTC
>TRBD1|TRBJ1-2|many|TRBV15
CATSREATGGSYGYTF
TGTGCCACCAGCAGAGAAGCGACAGGGGGAAGCTATGGCTACACCTTC
>.|TRBJ2-7|few|TRBV21-1
CASSKEVWDRGWYEQYF
TGTGCCAGCAGCAAAGAGGTTTGGGACAGGGGATGGTACGAGCAGTACTTC
>.|TRBJ1-2|.|TRBV7-8
CASSLGRTSANYGYTF
TGTGCCAGCAGCTTAGGCAGGACCTCAGCTAACTATGGCTACACCTTC
>.|TRBJ1-1|.|TRBV3-1
CASSPTHRQEAFF
TGTGCCAGCAGCCCGACTCACAGGCAGGAAGCTTTCTTT
>.|TRBJ2-4|few|TRBV5-1
CASREANIQYF
TGCGCCAGCAGGGAGGCAAACATTCAGTACTTC
>.|TRBJ2-5|.|TRBV29-1
CSAWTAPQETQYF
TGCAGCGCCTGGACAGCACCCCAAGAGACCCAGTACTTC
>TRBD2|TRBJ2-7|once|TRBV7-8
CASSRGTSDSYEQYF
TGTGCCAGCAGCCGAGGGACTAGCGACTCCTACGAGCAGTACTTC
>.|TRBJ2-1|.|TRBV6-6
CASNNRADEQFF
TGTGCCAGCAATAACCGGGCGGATGAGCAGTTCTTC
>TRBD1|TRBJ1-5|few|TRBV5-6
CASSFNRDRKQHF
TGTGCCAGCAGCTTCAACCGGGACAGAAAGCAGCATTTT
>.|TRBJ2-7|few|TRBV18
CASSPRGGGYEQYF
TGTGCCAGCTCACCTCGAGGGGGGGGCTACGAGCAGTACTTC
>TRBD2|TRBJ2-1|few|TRBV10-2
CASTPSGGTSGGYEQFF
TGCGCCAGCACCCCCTCGGGGGGAACTAGCGGGGGTTATGAGCAGTTCTTC
>TRBD2|TRBJ2-3|few|TRBV20-1
CSARGGRSTDTQYF
TGCAGTGCTCGCGGGGGGAGAAGCACAGATACGCAGTATTTT
>TRBD1|TRBJ1-2|.|TRBV10-3
CAISTTGVANYGYTF
TGTGCCATCAGTACTACAGGGGTGGCTAACTATGGCTACACCTTC
>TRBD1|TRBJ2-5|many|TRBV5-1
CASSRGGTEQETQYF
TGCGCCAGCAGCCGTGGTGGGACAGAACAAGAGACCCAGTACTTC